This TCR beta chain was captured in a study of CD8 T cells in ankylosing spondylitis. Each TCR beta library was made by quantitative 5'-RACE that incorporated molecular barcodes. TCRdb processed the 5' RACE reads anew with MiXCR; each CDR3 protein has one entry. Among hundreds of thousands of distinct CDR3 sequences listed, over 9.5% were seen once. Study-level findings and limits: Clones tied to disease were said to be significantly enriched in matched ankylosing spondylitis synovial fluid. Peripheral blood held disease-linked clones only at relatively low frequency, and these were CD8+. Characteristic, it appeared, of ankylosing spondylitis blood was a TCR beta motif of about eight highly homologous variants. There were earlier reports of some motif variants in reactive arthritis synovial fluid and blood.

The V gene's germline CDR1 is SGHRS and CDR2 YFSETQ. The CDR3 sequence is 14 residues long. Trimming cost V 0 bases and J 5 bases, with 8 bases left between them. Regarding this clonotype: The target antigen is unknown.

The chain uses TRBV5-1 and TRBJ2-2; D unresolved. The clonotype originates from a male donor with ankylosing spondylitis. The sequencing sample was made of blood, either unsorted or a sorted T cell fraction (not recorded which). CDR3 protein: CASSLEGRTGELFF. For the CDR3, the DNA is TGCGCCAGCAGCTTGGAAGGTAGAACCGGGGAGCTGTTTTTT. Together with reference TRBV5-1 and TRBJ2-2, the CDR3 gives the full variable domain: KAGVTQTPRYLIKTRGQQVTLSCSPISGHRSVSWYQQTPGQGLQFLFEYFSETQRNKGNFPGRFSGRQFSNSRSEMNVSTLELGDSALYLCASSLEGRTGELFFGEGSRLTVL.